This paragraph covers one T cell receptor (beta chain) sequence. What it recognizes is unknown. One entry per CDR3 protein results from TCRdb running MiXCR on the 5' RACE reads. The sample holds more than 300,000 distinct CDR3 sequences; roughly an eighth are singletons and the top ten take 20% to 25%. This sample is drawn from a study of T-cell memory formation after mild COVID-19. Broader study findings: CD4+ clones that contracted lay mainly in CM and EM; CD8+ ones lay in EMRA. Clones contracting over day 15 to 85 were CD4/CD8 balanced, with later expanders leaning CD4+.

The origin of this receptor is a man in his late teens or twenties who had mild COVID-19 (a few samples of this study predate the infection). Cell type and time point are not known. The sample taken for sequencing was PBMCs or a T cell subset sorted from them (not recorded which).

This CDR3 is CASSESPPRREGQFF. DNA of the CDR3: TGTGCCAGCAGTGAAAGCCCCCCCAGGAGGGAAGGACAGTTCTTC. The chain has TRBV2 and TRBJ2-1; the D gene is possibly TRBD2 (6 bases). Trimming stripped 2 bases from V and 13 bases from J, with 21 bases between. The CDR3 is 15 amino acids. Germline V gene data show CDR1 as SNHLY and CDR2 as FYNNEI.